A selection of T cell receptor beta chains follows, all from one sample in a study of shared clonotypes between healthy human individuals. Assay: immunoSEQ multiplex PCR; the TCRdb copy retains only in-frame clones and omits some. The sample consists of roughly 76,000 clones, under 65% of them appearing once. The specimen sequenced was memory CD8+ T cells sorted from blood. These receptors all stem from a young man in good health. Both conserved end residues are part of each CDR3. D genes are given only for firm matches. Only some rows state a clone size, as once, few, many or a class for expanded clones.

NA	TRBJ2-2	few	TRBV7-3	TGTGCCAGCAGCCCCCTCCCTCGGAGCACCGGGGAGCTGTTTTTT	CASSPLPRSTGELFF
NA	TRBJ2-7	NA	TRBV7-9	TGTGCCAGCAGCCGTCCGGGGGACTCTGACTACGAGCAGTACTTC	CASSRPGDSDYEQYF
TRBD1	TRBJ2-3	NA	TRBV11-2	TGTGCCAGCAGTCAAAGTCCGACAGGGCGCATAGATACGCAGTATTTT	CASSQSPTGRIDTQYF
TRBD1	TRBJ1-5	NA	TRBV6-5	TGTGCCAGCACCCCCAGGGGGCAGGGCAATCAGCCCCAGCATTTT	CASTPRGQGNQPQHF
NA	TRBJ2-4	NA	TRBV7-7	TGTGCTAGCAGCTCAGGACCCTTTAACATTCAGTACTTC	CASSSGPFNIQYF
TRBD1	TRBJ1-5	few	TRBV6-1	TGTGCCAGCAGTGAATCCGGGACAGGTTATCAGCCCCAGCATTTT	CASSESGTGYQPQHF
TRBD2	TRBJ2-1	NA	TRBV4-3	TGCGCCAGCAGCCAAGAGCGGGAGGTTTACAATGAGCAGTTCTTC	CASSQEREVYNEQFF
TRBD1	TRBJ2-7	NA	TRBV4-3	TGCGCCAGCAGCCTGGGACAGGGGTTTTACGAGCAGTACTTC	CASSLGQGFYEQYF
NA	TRBJ2-7	few	TRBV13	TGTGCCAGCAGCCTCTTTGCCCGACGGCTTGGCAGGGGCGCTACTCGGGAGCAGTACTTC	CASSLFARRLGRGATREQYF
TRBD1	TRBJ1-5	NA	TRBV7-8	TGTGCCAGCAGCTTAGTAGGACAGGGGCATCAGCCCCAGCATTTT	CASSLVGQGHQPQHF
NA	TRBJ2-3	few	TRBV7-9	TGTGCCAGCAGCCTCGGTTCCGCAGGCACAGATACGCAGTATTTT	CASSLGSAGTDTQYF
NA	TRBJ2-3	many	TRBV29-1	TGCAGCGTTATGGACCTAGGGGGCACAGATACGCAGTATTTT	CSVMDLGGTDTQYF
TRBD2	TRBJ2-1	NA	TRBV7-9	TGTGCCAGCACCGTAGCCCCGGGACTATCCGCGGTCAATGAGCAGTTCTTC	CASTVAPGLSAVNEQFF
TRBD1	TRBJ1-2	NA	TRBV5-1	TGCGCCAGCAGTTTGACAGGGTCCTACCCGAACTATGGCTACACCTTC	CASSLTGSYPNYGYTF
TRBD1	TRBJ2-3	NA	TRBV28	TGTGCCAGCAGCCGTGACAGGGACACAGATACGCAGTATTTT	CASSRDRDTDTQYF
NA	TRBJ2-1	NA	TRBV21-1	TGTGCCAGACGATCCCGGGACACCACCTACAATGAGCAGTTCTTC	CARRSRDTTYNEQFF
NA	TRBJ2-2	NA	TRBV2	TGTGCCAGCATGGCCCAAGGGGTCCCCGGGGAGCTGTTTTTT	CASMAQGVPGELFF
NA	TRBJ1-3	NA	TRBV25-1	TGTGCCAGCAGTGAAAACGACAGACACACTGGAAACACCATATATTTT	CASSENDRHTGNTIYF
TRBD1	TRBJ2-3	once	TRBV28	TGTGCCAGCAGTTTAAGAGGGGGCGGCACAGATACGCAGTATTTT	CASSLRGGGTDTQYF
TRBD2	TRBJ2-1	once	TRBV19	TGTGCCAGTAGCCTAGCGGGAGGGGCGAACAATGAGCAGTTCTTC	CASSLAGGANNEQFF
TRBD1	TRBJ2-1	NA	TRBV27	TGTGCCAGCAGTTCACACGGGACAGGGAGAAATGAGCAGTTCTTC	CASSSHGTGRNEQFF
TRBD2	TRBJ2-3	NA	TRBV11-1	TGTGCCAGCAGCATAGCGGGACTAGCGAGCACAGATACGCAGTATTTT	CASSIAGLASTDTQYF
TRBD2	TRBJ2-1	NA	TRBV27	TGTGCCAGCAGTTTATCGCGTAGCGGGACATACAATGAGCAGTTCTTC	CASSLSRSGTYNEQFF
NA	TRBJ2-1	NA	TRBV25-1	TGTGCCATATCAGATCAGTACAATGAGCAGTTCTTC	CAISDQYNEQFF
NA	TRBJ1-5	NA	TRBV19	TGTGCCAGTAGTATCGTTCGGGGTGGTGGCAATCAGCCCCAGCATTTT	CASSIVRGGGNQPQHF
NA	TRBJ1-2	NA	TRBV6-1	TGTGCCAGCAGTGAAGATGAAGTCTATGGCTACACCTTC	CASSEDEVYGYTF
TRBD2	TRBJ2-2	NA	TRBV7-9	TGTGCCAGCAGCTTACATGATAGCGGGGTGAACACCGGGGAGCTGTTTTTT	CASSLHDSGVNTGELFF
NA	TRBJ2-2	NA	TRBV29-1	TGCAGCGTTGTAGGTTATCTAAACACCGGGGAGCTGTTTTTT	CSVVGYLNTGELFF
TRBD1	TRBJ2-7	NA	TRBV6-1	TGTGCCAGCAGTGCAGCGACAGGGGGCCCCCATAGCGAGCAGTACTTC	CASSAATGGPHSEQYF
NA	TRBJ2-7	NA	TRBV25-1	TGTGCCAGCAGTACCCCAGGCAGGGACAACGAGCAGTACTTC	CASSTPGRDNEQYF
TRBD2	TRBJ2-1	NA	TRBV7-2	TGTGCCAGCAGCTTACCAATCTTTAGCGGGAGGCGGAATGAGCAGTTCTTC	CASSLPIFSGRRNEQFF
NA	TRBJ2-1	many	TRBV27	TGTGCCAGCAGTTTATCGGGGCGCAATGAGCAGTTCTTC	CASSLSGRNEQFF
NA	TRBJ1-1	NA	TRBV18	TGTGCCAGCTCACCACGGCCCCTTGTAGGGGAGGGAACTGAAGCTTTCTTT	CASSPRPLVGEGTEAFF
NA	TRBJ2-2	NA	TRBV5-1	TGCGCCAGCAGCTTGCCAGGAGGGCCCCACACCGGGGAGCTGTTTTTT	CASSLPGGPHTGELFF
NA	TRBJ2-3	NA	TRBV13	TGTGCCAGCAGCTTATCGGCTGAAACAGATACGCAGTATTTT	CASSLSAETDTQYF
NA	TRBJ2-7	NA	TRBV2	TGTGCCAGCATTGACGCCGGGCGCCGGGTAGACTACGAGCAGTACTTC	CASIDAGRRVDYEQYF
NA	TRBJ1-5	NA	TRBV7-8	TGTGCCAGCAGCCTACGACGAATTCAGACTTATAGCAATCAGCCCCAGCATTTT	CASSLRRIQTYSNQPQHF
TRBD1	TRBJ2-1	NA	TRBV7-9	TGTGCCAGCAGCTCGGACAGGGAAGATGAGCAGTTCTTC	CASSSDREDEQFF
TRBD2	TRBJ2-5	NA	TRBV28	TGTGCCAGCAGTGTACCGGGACGGGGGGTCCAAGAGACCCAGTACTTC	CASSVPGRGVQETQYF
NA	TRBJ1-3	NA	TRBV30	TGTGCCTGGACCCCTCTAGACCCCTGGACCTCTGGAAACACCATATATTTT	CAWTPLDPWTSGNTIYF
NA	TRBJ2-3	many	TRBV6-5	TGTGCCAGCAGAAGTTTGGGATATACGCAGTATTTT	CASRSLGYTQYF
NA	TRBJ2-1	NA	TRBV19	TGTGCCAGTAGTATCTTCTTCGCGGTCACCTACAATGAGCAGTTCTTC	CASSIFFAVTYNEQFF
NA	TRBJ2-1	NA	TRBV7-8	TGTGCCAGCAGCTCTCTAAATCGGGGGTTATACAATGAGCAGTTCTTC	CASSSLNRGLYNEQFF